This T cell receptor (beta chain) was recovered during a study of prognosis after radiotherapy for stage I lung cancer. Two rounds of multiplex PCR amplified TCR beta CDR3 from genomic DNA. Initially, in first-round PCR, primers specific to each TRBV and TRBJ gene were used. TCRdb processed the multiplex PCR reads anew with MiXCR; each CDR3 protein has one entry. Among some 38,000 distinct CDR3 sequences listed, less than 25% were seen once. This clonotype came up many times. The CDR3 covers 16 residues. Germline V gene lookup returns CDR1 SGHRS and CDR2 YFSETQ. The junction had 8 bases not matched to a gene; V was cut back by 3 bases and J by 5 bases.

The V gene is TRBV5-1, the J gene TRBJ1-2; TRBD1 matches at 12 bases. The sample was PBMCs, taken before or after stereotactic body radiation therapy (not recorded which). This receptor was obtained from a donor over 45 with non-small cell lung cancer. The CDR3 nucleotides are TGCGCCAGCAGCTATAATCTGGGACAGGGGGCGTATGGCTACACCTTC. Its protein is CASSYNLGQGAYGYTF.